The 8 T cell receptor beta chains in this list originate from one sample, sequenced in a study of CD8 T cells in ankylosing spondylitis. TCRdb independently ran MiXCR on the 5' RACE reads; one entry per CDR3 protein. Among tens of thousands of distinct CDR3 sequences listed, about 6% were seen once. Material for sequencing was synovial fluid, either unsorted or a sorted T cell fraction (not recorded which). These receptors were obtained from a male donor with ankylosing spondylitis.

This clonotype came up a few times. The chain uses TRBV10-3 and TRBJ2-7; D perhaps matches TRBD1 (6 bases). The germline CDR1 and CDR2 sequences are ENHRY and SYGVKD. This CDR3 region has 13 residues. The ends were cut back, 4 bases at V and 3 bases at J, with 10 bases in the middle. The CDR3 nucleotides are TGTGCCATCAGTGTGGCAGGGGTCTACGAGCAGTACTTC. It codes for CAISVAGVYEQYF.

This clonotype was seen many times. The chain couples TRBV12-3 or TRBV12-4 to TRBJ2-7, with D perhaps TRBD1 (6 bases). This CDR3 comprises 14 residues. V dropped 6 bases and J dropped 6 bases, with 18 bases sitting between them. Here the CDR3 DNA reads TGTGCCAGCAGCTTCATAGGGGGATTTGGCGAGCAGTACTTC. Amino acid sequence: CASSFIGGFGEQYF.

In this sample, this clonotype turned up many times. This chain connects TRBV12-3 or TRBV12-4 to TRBJ2-4, with D maybe TRBD2 (5 bases). The CDR3 is made up of 15 amino acids. Trimming took 0 bases from V and 1 from J, leaving 7 bases between them. This CDR3 reads CASSLAGEAKNIQYF. The CDR3 coding sequence is TGTGCCAGCAGTTTAGCGGGAGAGGCCAAAAACATTCAGTACTTC.

This clonotype was counted a few times. The chain has TRBV25-1 and TRBJ2-6; weak D call: TRBD1 (6 bases). CDR1 is MGHDK, CDR2 SYGVNS, per germline. The CDR3 covers 15 residues. Trimming pared 8 bases from V and 2 bases from J, leaving 13 bases between. The CDR3 region is CASQKEGAGANVLTF. CDR3 in DNA: TGTGCCAGCCAAAAAGAGGGGGCTGGGGCCAACGTCCTGACTTTC.

This clonotype was counted many times. V is TRBV5-1 and J is TRBJ2-5; TRBD2 agrees at 10 bases. CDR1 is SGHRS and CDR2 is YFSETQ in the germline V gene. The trim removed 0 bases at V and 5 bases at J, leaving 4 bases unmatched. The CDR3 is made up of 15 amino acids. The CDR3 region is CASSLDGTSEETQYF. CDR3 nucleotides: TGCGCCAGCAGCTTGGACGGGACTAGCGAGGAGACCCAGTACTTC.

The J gene is TRBJ2-2, the V gene TRBV10-3, with D possibly TRBD1 on 5 matching bases. CDR3 length: 13 amino acids. CDR1 and CDR2 (germline): ENHRY, SYGVKD. V gave up 7 bases and J gave up 3 bases, with 9 bases separating them. CDR3 sequence reads: CAITTGDTGELFF. CDR3 nucleotide sequence: TGTGCCATCACCACAGGAGACACCGGGGAGCTGTTTTTT.

This clonotype has a count of ten or more. The chain is built from TRBV5-1 and TRBJ2-6; TRBD1 might be the D (6 bases). Trimming pared 0 bases from V and 2 bases from J, leaving 12 bases between. Germline assignment: CDR1 SGHRS and CDR2 YFSETQ. This CDR3 spans 17 amino acids. The CDR3: CASSLGTGSPGANVLTF. CDR3 sequence (DNA): TGCGCCAGCAGCTTGGGTACAGGGTCTCCTGGGGCCAACGTCCTGACTTTC.

At least ten counts were recorded for this clonotype. The chain combines TRBV27 with TRBJ2-7; D possibly corresponds to TRBD1 (6 bases). This CDR3 contains 16 residues. CDR1 and CDR2 from the germline V gene are MNHEY and SMNVEV (reference sequence). Between the trimmed V and J ends, which lost 0 bases and 6 bases, there was a span of 18 bases. The CDR3 sequence is CASSLSPAGALGEQYF. CDR3 nucleotides: TGTGCCAGCAGTTTATCGCCGGCAGGGGCATTGGGCGAGCAGTACTTC.